The table lists the clone carrying this TCR beta chain with a few counts. Its antigen is still unknown. This CDR3 region has 17 residues. Germline-derived CDR1 and CDR2 are DFQATT and SNEGSKA (reference sequence). Trimming cost V 3 bases and J 1 base, with 20 bases left between them. Documented treatment: roughly ten-day PBMC culture with coronavirus spike peptide pools or control peptides (ViraFEST assay). Oncomine TCR Beta short-read sequencing was applied to DNA from cultured CD4+ T cells. Via MiXCR, TCRdb re-called the PCR reads, giving one row per CDR3 protein. This sample carries about 20,000 distinct CDR3 sequences, around 46% of them seen once, and the ten largest clones take 4%. This record belongs to a study of vaccination and CD4 T cells after COVID-19.

The chain couples TRBV20-1 to TRBJ2-3, with D possibly matching TRBD2 (6 bases). The sequence derives from a human donor who had recovered from COVID-19. The sample was CD4+ T cells from blood, cultured in vitro, taken before SARS-CoV-2 vaccination. The CDR3 protein is CSASFSLGRIGTDTQYF. The CDR3 DNA is TGCAGTGCTAGCTTCTCTCTTGGGAGGATAGGCACAGATACGCAGTATTTT.